These T cell receptor beta chains were read from a single sample in a study of response to subunit inactivated influenza vaccine. TCRdb fed the RT-PCR reads into MiXCR, producing one record per CDR3 protein. The profile shows some 160,000 distinct CDR3 sequences, about 11% of them singletons. Material: non-naive T cells sorted from PBMCs, obtained roughly 46 days after vaccination. The receptors were sampled from a middle-aged man who received an inactivated influenza vaccine. CDR3s include the opening cysteine and the closing phenylalanine or tryptophan. The D gene is left open where the match is weak. Expanded clones get a size class; other rows say once, few or many, or leave the size out.

>TRBJ2-5|TRBD1|TRBV29-1|NA
TGCAGCGCCCGACAGGGAACAGAGACCCAGTACTTC
CSARQGTETQYF
>TRBJ2-7|TRBD2|TRBV4-2|few
TGTGCCAGCAGCCAAGATCCGAAGCGGGGGTCCTACGAGCAGTACTTC
CASSQDPKRGSYEQYF
>TRBJ2-3|NA|TRBV5-6|few
TGTGCCAGCAGCCAGATACAGGGATGGACAGATACGCAGTATTTT
CASSQIQGWTDTQYF
>TRBJ2-3|NA|TRBV7-3|NA
TGTGCCAGCAGCTCAAGACCTCCAGATACGCAGTATTTT
CASSSRPPDTQYF
>TRBJ2-1|NA|TRBV5-1|NA
TGCGCCAGCAGCGCGACCCCCAGCAATGAGCAGTTCTTC
CASSATPSNEQFF
>TRBJ2-3|TRBD1|TRBV19|NA
TGTGCCAGTAGCGCCAACAGGGGGGAGGCGCAGTATTTT
CASSANRGEAQYF
>TRBJ1-2|NA|TRBV5-6|few
TGTGCCAGCAGCTTGGTTCAGGGAGGGACGAGCTACACCTTC
CASSLVQGGTSYTF
>TRBJ2-1|NA|TRBV11-2|many
TGTGCCAGCAGCCCCCCTACCCAGGGGACGAATGAGCAGTTCTTC
CASSPPTQGTNEQFF
>TRBJ2-2|NA|TRBV6-1|few
TGTGCCAGCAGCTCCGGACAACACACCGGGGAGCTGTTTTTT
CASSSGQHTGELFF
>TRBJ2-3|NA|TRBV12-3/TRBV12-4|many
TGTGCCAGCAGTTTACCCCCAACAGATACGCAGTATTTT
CASSLPPTDTQYF
>TRBJ2-7|TRBD2|TRBV6-5|few
TGTGCCAGCAGTTACTCTTGGCGGGAGGGGACGTCCGCCTACGAGCAGTACTTC
CASSYSWREGTSAYEQYF
>TRBJ1-2|NA|TRBV20-1|NA
TGCAGTGCTAGCCTCCCAGGCTATGGCTACACCTTC
CSASLPGYGYTF
>TRBJ2-3|NA|TRBV2|NA
TGTGCCAGCCGGAAGGCAGGAAAGACAGATACGCAGTATTTT
CASRKAGKTDTQYF
>TRBJ2-5|NA|TRBV6-1|NA
TGTGCCAGCATGATAGGGTTTCAAGAGACCCAGTACTTC
CASMIGFQETQYF
>TRBJ2-7|NA|TRBV11-1|few
TGTGCCAGCAGCTTAGTAGCGGACGAGCAGTACTTC
CASSLVADEQYF
>TRBJ2-5|NA|TRBV5-1|many
TGCGCCAGCAGCTGGGGAAACGCGGGGATGGAGACCCAGTACTTC
CASSWGNAGMETQYF
>TRBJ2-5|TRBD2|TRBV6-1|NA
TGTGCCAGCAGTGCACGGACTAGCGGGTCCAGGGAGACCCAGTACTTC
CASSARTSGSRETQYF
>TRBJ2-1|TRBD2|TRBV27|NA
TGTGCCAGCAGTCCCCTCACTAGCGGGGTTTACAATGAGCAGTTCTTC
CASSPLTSGVYNEQFF
>TRBJ2-7|NA|TRBV4-2|many
TGTGCCAGCAGCCACGCGACGGTTAGAGAGCAGTACTTC
CASSHATVREQYF
>TRBJ2-3|NA|TRBV20-1|few
TGCAGTGCCATACTAGCTGACCGGATCTTAACAGATACGCAGTATTTT
CSAILADRILTDTQYF
>TRBJ1-1|NA|TRBV29-1|few
TGCAGCGTTGGACACGAGAACACTGAAGCTTTCTTT
CSVGHENTEAFF
>TRBJ2-2|TRBD2|TRBV18|few
TGTGCCAGCTCACCACCGGGCGGGACTAGACATCTCGGGGAGCTGTTTTTT
CASSPPGGTRHLGELFF
>TRBJ2-3|NA|TRBV29-1|NA
TGCAGCGTTGATAGAACAGATACGCAGTATTTT
CSVDRTDTQYF
>TRBJ2-1|TRBD2|TRBV9|NA
TGTGCCAGCAGCGGCCGGACTAGCGGGACCGGTGAGCAGTTCTTC
CASSGRTSGTGEQFF
>TRBJ2-1|TRBD2|TRBV7-8|many
TGTGCCAGCAGCTTAGACTTGGGCGGGGGGGCCATTGAGCAGTTCTTC
CASSLDLGGGAIEQFF
>TRBJ2-7|TRBD2|TRBV12-3/TRBV12-4|NA
TGTGCCAGCAGTCCTACTAGCGGGGGTTCCTACGAGCAGTACTTC
CASSPTSGGSYEQYF
>TRBJ1-1|NA|TRBV20-1|NA
TGCAGTGCTAGCCCTCGGGGGCGAACTTTCTTT
CSASPRGRTFF
>TRBJ2-2|NA|TRBV5-8|many
TGTGCCAGCAGCTACTATCCCACCGGGGAGCTGTTTTTT
CASSYYPTGELFF
>TRBJ1-1|NA|TRBV5-1|many
TGCGCCAGCAGCTTGGATATAACTGGGGAGTCTGAAGCTTTCTTT
CASSLDITGESEAFF
>TRBJ2-3|TRBD1|TRBV4-1|NA
TGCGCCAGCAGCCAAAGAATGAGACAGGGTTCCACAGATACGCAGTATTTT
CASSQRMRQGSTDTQYF
>TRBJ1-1|NA|TRBV12-3/TRBV12-4|few
TGTGCCAGCAGTTTCGGTCAGACGATGAACACTGAAGCTTTCTTT
CASSFGQTMNTEAFF
>TRBJ2-7|NA|TRBV20-1|NA
TGCAGTGCTAGACCCTACCTCTACGAGCAGTACTTC
CSARPYLYEQYF
>TRBJ1-2|TRBD1|TRBV7-8|NA
TGTGCCAGCAGCCAGCGGCCGGGACAGGGCTCGAGCTATGGCTACACCTTC
CASSQRPGQGSSYGYTF
>TRBJ2-6|NA|TRBV20-1|few
TGCAGTGCTAGAGAGTCTGACGTCCTGACTTTC
CSARESDVLTF
>TRBJ2-5|TRBD2|TRBV5-1|many
TGCGCCAGCAGCTTGACCCAGACTAGCGGAAAAGAGACCCAGTACTTC
CASSLTQTSGKETQYF
>TRBJ2-4|NA|TRBV10-2|few
TGCGCCAGCAGTGAAGGACCCCGATCTATGGCCAAAAACATTCAGTACTTC
CASSEGPRSMAKNIQYF
>TRBJ2-7|NA|TRBV9|NA
TGTGCCAGCGCCCGTGGTCCAGGCAGCTACTACGAGCAGTACTTC
CASARGPGSYYEQYF
>TRBJ2-5|NA|TRBV29-1|many
TGCAGCGTTGTTCGCCTTGAAGAGACCCAGTACTTC
CSVVRLEETQYF
>TRBJ2-7|NA|TRBV7-9|NA
TGTGCCAGCAGCTTAGGGCTACCCCCTTACGAGCAGTACTTC
CASSLGLPPYEQYF
>TRBJ2-5|TRBD1|TRBV20-1|few
TGCAGTTGCCCCCCACAGGGGGCATTTAAGACCCAGTACTTC
CSCPPQGAFKTQYF